These 7 T cell receptor beta chains originate from one sample sequenced in a study of shared clonotypes between healthy human individuals. Naive CD8 populations comprised CD45RO-negative cells positively selected for CCR7, excluding terminally differentiated effector memory CD45RA+ cells. The assay was immunoSEQ multiplex PCR, and TCRdb's table has in-frame clones only and misses some. The sample contains about 2.1 million clones, over 85% of which appear only once. Sequenced sample: naive CD8+ T cells from PBMCs. The receptors come from a man younger than 35 in good health. Some clones in this sample may be carry-over from other donors' samples.

The chain links TRBV9 to TRBJ2-1; 9 bases are shared with TRBD2. J lost 3 bases, V lost 5 bases, and 18 bases had no gene match. The CDR3 loop spans 19 amino acids. Germline V gene data show CDR1 as SGDLS and CDR2 as YYNGEE. The CDR3 protein is CASSDWREGPGGLYNEQFF. The CDR3, as DNA: TGTGCCAGCAGTGATTGGCGGGAGGGCCCAGGGGGTCTCTACAATGAGCAGTTCTTC.

In the case of this clone: This specimen includes other DNA sequences encoding the same CDR3. This chain uses TRBV27 with TRBJ1-2, with D tentatively TRBD1 (5 bases). This CDR3 contains 12 residues. Germline V gene data show CDR1 as MNHEY and CDR2 as SMNVEV (reference sequence). Between the trimmed V and J ends, which lost 3 bases and 8 bases, there was a span of 10 bases. CDR3 sequence: CASSLGGGGYTF. For the CDR3, the DNA is TGTGCCAGCAGTTTGGGCGGGGGGGGCTACACCTTC.

The CDR3 DNA is TGTGCCAGCAGCGGACAGGAGATAGAGGGCTACACCTTC. This translates into CASSGQEIEGYTF. This rearrangement joins TRBV9 to TRBJ1-2, with D possibly matching TRBD1 (6 bases). The germline V gene encodes CDR1 SGDLS and CDR2 YYNGEE. CDR3 length: 13 residues. V was trimmed by 3 bases and J by 8 bases, leaving 14 bases between them.

The chain recombines TRBV28 with TRBJ1-2, with unresolved D. The CDR3 contains 15 residues. V was pared by 4 bases and J by 5 bases, with 17 bases between. Germline loops: CDR1 MDHEN, CDR2 SYDVKM. CDR3 sequence: CASSSALVTRYGYTF. The CDR3 DNA follows: TGTGCCAGCAGTTCCGCCCTGGTCACACGGTATGGCTACACCTTC.

This chain uses TRBV9 with TRBJ1-1; possible D gene TRBD1, 5 bases. Germline CDR1 reads SGDLS; CDR2 reads YYNGEE. Trimming removed 1 base from V and 1 base from J, with 20 bases in between. The length of the CDR3 is 18 residues. The CDR3 here is CASSVPVRGVRENTEAFF. As DNA, the CDR3 is TGTGCCAGCAGCGTACCAGTCCGGGGGGTCAGGGAGAACACTGAAGCTTTCTTT.

V is TRBV29-1 and J is TRBJ2-1; maybe TRBD2 (5 bases). The CDR3 runs 14 residues. The V and J ends lost 6 bases and 0 bases respectively, with 12 bases between them. The germline V gene has CDR1 SQVTM and CDR2 ANQGSEA. The CDR3 here is CSVPLGSSYNEQFF. The CDR3 region has the DNA TGCAGCGTCCCACTAGGGAGCTCCTACAATGAGCAGTTCTTC.

The gene calls are TRBV7-8 and TRBJ2-3, with a weak D call TRBD2 (6 bases). The CDR3 sequence is 16 residues long. V shed 5 bases and J shed 3 bases, with 18 bases lying between them. The germline gives CDR1 SGHVS, CDR2 FQNEAQ. The CDR3 DNA reads TGTGCCAGCAGCCACGTAGCGGACCCCGGGACAGATACGCAGTATTTT. Protein: CASSHVADPGTDTQYF. The variable domain in full, completed from reference TRBV7-8 and TRBJ2-3, reads GAGVSQSPRYKVAKRGQDVALRCDPISGHVSLFWYQQALGQGPEFLTYFQNEAQLDKSGLPSDRFFAERPEGSVSTLKIQRTQQEDSAVYLCASSHVADPGTDTQYFGPGTRLTVL.